This T cell receptor beta chain was captured by sequencing in a study of patients and donors after allogeneic stem cell transplantation. Using its own MiXCR run on the RT-PCR reads, TCRdb lists one record per CDR3 protein. The sample holds tens of thousands of distinct CDR3 sequences, 4.5% to 5% seen once. Trimming stripped 6 bases from V and 7 bases from J, with 13 bases between. The CDR3 loop spans 12 amino acids. This clonotype was seen many times. V usage is TRBV12-3 or TRBV12-4 and J usage is TRBJ2-7; D is possibly TRBD1 or TRBD2 (5 bases each). This clonotype originated in a human donor who was either an allogeneic HSCT recipient or a stem cell or donor lymphocyte infusion donor (not recorded which). It is not recorded whose cells these are; they may come from a transplant donor. The sequencing sample was made of blood, either unsorted or a sorted T cell fraction (not recorded which). CDR3 sequence reads: CASSPGPWEQYF. In DNA, the CDR3 is TGTGCCAGCAGCCCGGGACCATGGGAGCAGTACTTC.